This passage covers 12 T cell receptor beta chains from one sample sequenced in a study of CD8 T cells in Susac syndrome. Random hexamers were used to reverse transcribe the RNA input (0.5 to 1 ug). TCRdb ran MiXCR on the immunoSEQ multiplex PCR reads and lists one entry per CDR3 protein. The data hold 100,000 to 150,000 distinct CDR3 sequences, with around 94% observed a single time. Sequencing was carried out using CD4+ T cells from PBMCs. The receptor source for this set is a human donor with multiple sclerosis.

The chain employs TRBV2 and TRBJ1-2, with TRBD1 identical over 8 bases. This CDR3 spans 13 amino acids. CDR1 is SNHLY and CDR2 is FYNNEI in the germline V gene. Losses at the gene ends were 3 bases for V and 8 bases for J; bases not matched to a gene: 5. In nucleotides, the CDR3 is TGTGCCAGCAGTGAGGACAGGGAGGACGGCTACACCTTC. Its protein product is CASSEDREDGYTF.

V usage is TRBV5-1 and J usage is TRBJ1-1, with TRBD1 matching over 9 bases. CDR3 length: 18 amino acids. Germline assignment: CDR1 SGHRS and CDR2 YFSETQ. Unmatched junction bases numbered 9, after V lost 0 bases and J lost 0 bases. This CDR3 is CASSLGYRTGALNTEAFF. The DNA of the CDR3 is TGCGCCAGCAGCTTGGGGTATCGGACAGGGGCGCTGAACACTGAAGCTTTCTTT.

The chain links TRBV5-1 to TRBJ1-2; D is uncertain. The V gene lost 0 bases and the J gene lost 4 bases, with 7 bases spanning the gap. Germline loops: CDR1 SGHRS, CDR2 YFSETQ. The CDR3 is 13 residues long. For the CDR3, the DNA is TGCGCCAGCAGCTTGGCCGCGGGCTATGGCTACACCTTC. Translating gives CASSLAAGYGYTF.

The chain joins TRBV7-9 to TRBJ2-1; no firm D call. CDR1 and CDR2 from the germline V gene are SEHNR and FQNEAQ (reference sequence). The CDR3 is 14 amino acids. Trimming cost V 6 bases and J 11 bases, with 20 bases left between them. The CDR3 spells CASSFNSYQNQQFF. The CDR3 coding sequence is TGTGCCAGCAGTTTTAACTCCTACCAGAACCAGCAGTTCTTC. Supplemented by reference TRBV7-9 and TRBJ2-1, the full variable domain reads DTGVSQNPRHKITKRGQNVTFRCDPISEHNRLYWYRQTLGQGPEFLTYFQNEAQLEKSRLLSDRFSAERPKGSFSTLEIQRTEQGDSAMYLCASSFNSYQNQQFFGPGTRLTVL.

The chain has TRBV12-3 or TRBV12-4 and TRBJ2-3; D ambiguous. Trimming left V 6 bases short and J 4 bases short, with 8 bases between. The CDR3 loop spans 12 amino acids. The CDR3 loop is CASRRTPDTQYF. CDR3 coding DNA: TGTGCCAGCAGGCGAACCCCAGATACGCAGTATTTT.

V usage is TRBV12-3 or TRBV12-4 and J usage is TRBJ2-5; D tentatively reads TRBD1 or TRBD2 (5 bases each). This CDR3 has 14 amino acids. V was clipped by 0 bases and J by 6 bases, with 11 bases between them. CDR3 residues: CASSLAGDAQTQYF. CDR3 sequence (DNA): TGTGCCAGCAGTTTAGCTGGGGACGCCCAGACCCAGTACTTC.

This clonotype has a handful of counts. The J gene is TRBJ2-7, the V gene TRBV18; D is unresolved. Germline CDR1 is KGHSH and CDR2 is LQKENI. Trimming took 2 bases from V and 0 from J, leaving 2 bases between them. The CDR3 has 12 residues. For the CDR3, the DNA is TGTGCCAGCTCACCAACCTCCTACGAGCAGTACTTC. Translated, it gives CASSPTSYEQYF.

The V call is TRBV3-1, the J call TRBJ1-2, with D unclear. The CDR3 is 14 residues long. The germline CDR1 and CDR2 sequences are LGHDT and YNNKEL (reference sequence). V was shortened by 4 bases and J by 6 bases, with 15 bases between the two germline ends. Written as DNA, the CDR3 is TGTGCCAGCAGCCCGACTTTCGGCAGCGATGGCTACACCTTC. This codes for CASSPTFGSDGYTF.

The chain recombines TRBV7-2 with TRBJ2-5, with D unresolved. CDR3 length: 12 residues. The germline gives CDR1 SGHTA, CDR2 FQGNSA. Trimming left V 4 bases short and J 7 bases short, with 10 bases between. The chain's CDR3 is CASSSVTWTQYF. The DNA of the CDR3 is TGTGCCAGCAGCTCGGTTACGTGGACCCAGTACTTC.

CDR3 protein: CASSFVQGAGETQYF. CDR3 sequence (DNA): TGTGCCAGCAGTTTCGTACAGGGGGCAGGGGAGACCCAGTACTTC. This chain links TRBV27 with TRBJ2-5; TRBD1 matches at 9 bases. Germline V gene sequence: CDR1 MNHEY, CDR2 SMNVEV (reference sequence). V lost 3 bases to trimming and J lost 5 bases; unmatched junction nucleotides: 7. There are 15 residues in the CDR3.

This rearrangement joins TRBV7-2 to TRBJ1-2; possible D gene TRBD1, 5 bases. Trimming stripped 0 bases from V and 0 bases from J, with 14 bases between. Germline assignment: CDR1 SGHTA and CDR2 FQGNSA. CDR3 size: 17 residues. The CDR3 spells CASSLAAGTYSNYGYTF. As DNA, the CDR3 is TGTGCCAGCAGCTTAGCGGCAGGGACCTATTCTAACTATGGCTACACCTTC.

J is TRBJ2-7 and V is TRBV19; no reliable D call. The CDR3 runs to 12 residues. V lost 5 bases to trimming and J lost 1 base, with 6 bases between them. Looked up from germline, CDR1 is LNHDA and CDR2 is SQIVND (reference sequence). The CDR3: CASSPGSYEQYF. The CDR3 DNA reads TGTGCCAGTAGTCCCGGATCCTACGAGCAGTACTTC.